The table lists the clone carrying this T cell receptor (beta chain) with a count of one. Its specificity is unknown. A much larger clone differs by one base, so this may be a read error. This record belongs to a study of T cell repertoires in cytomegalovirus infection. Study details: Signatures in public TCR beta sequences pointed to both CMV infection and matching HLA type.

Study-level points and caveats: CMV-specific TCR beta clonotypes restricted by HLA-C were the ones dominating the ex vivo response. There were carriers of CMV plus the relevant HLA, and cumulative public TCR beta family frequency identified them.

The germline CDR1 and CDR2 sequences are SGHTA and FQGNSA. This CDR3 region has 19 residues. TCRdb used MiXCR to reprocess the reads, holding one entry per CDR3 protein. Counted here are tens of thousands of distinct CDR3 sequences, about 33% occurring once; the ten biggest clones make up roughly 70%. The clonotype comes from a human donor in good health (CMV status not recorded). Some clones in this sample may be carry-over from other donors' samples. The rearrangement joins TRBV7-2 to TRBJ1-6, with D possibly TRBD1 on 5 matching bases. The specimen was PBMCs, sequenced either directly or after in vitro stimulation (not recorded which). Here the CDR3 reads CASSLGPGTARSHNSPLHF. CDR3 DNA: TGTGCCAGCAGCTTAGGCCCCGGGACCGCACGCTCCCATAATTCACCCCTCCACTTT. Looking up the rest from reference TRBV7-2 and TRBJ1-6 gives the full variable domain: GAGVSQSPSNKVTEKGKDVELRCDPISGHTALYWYRQSLGQGLEFLIYFQGNSAPDKSGLPSDRFSAERTGGSVSTLTIQRTQQEDSAVYLCASSLGPGTARSHNSPLHFGNGTRLTVT.